This entry concerns a single T cell receptor beta chain. Its antigen is unidentified. The sample comes from a study of cytomegalovirus exposure and HLA in healthy donors. Study-level background: Membership in the Caucasian-associated ancestry cluster was found for 81% of about 430 genotyped donors. Study-level results: Rarity marked most TCR sequences, yet some public TCRs occurred in many donors.

The germline CDR1 and CDR2 sequences are SGDLS and YYNGEE. The V end lost 0 bases, the J end lost 0 bases, and 7 bases lay between the germline ends. CDR3 size: 15 residues. Vbeta (60) and Jbeta (13) primers were used in the PCR. Clones were read by immunoSEQ multiplex PCR, and TCRdb kept only the in-frame ones, dropping some. The sample has around 200,000 clones; roughly four fifths are singletons. Sequenced input: PBMCs. The J gene is TRBJ2-1, the V gene TRBV9; no reliable D call. The receptor was isolated from a woman younger than 45 in good health and CMV-seropositive. CDR3 sequence: CASSVVQSSYNEQFF. CDR3 in DNA: TGTGCCAGCAGCGTAGTACAAAGCTCCTACAATGAGCAGTTCTTC.